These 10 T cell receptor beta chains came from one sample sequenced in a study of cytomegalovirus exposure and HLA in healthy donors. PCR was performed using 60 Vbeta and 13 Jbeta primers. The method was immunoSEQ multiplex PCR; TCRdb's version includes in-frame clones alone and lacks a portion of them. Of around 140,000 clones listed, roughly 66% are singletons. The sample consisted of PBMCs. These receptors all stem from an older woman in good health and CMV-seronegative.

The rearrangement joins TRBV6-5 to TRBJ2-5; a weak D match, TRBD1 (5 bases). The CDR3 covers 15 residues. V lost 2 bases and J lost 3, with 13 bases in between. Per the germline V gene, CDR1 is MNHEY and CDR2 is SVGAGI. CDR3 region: CASSYQGRIEETQYF. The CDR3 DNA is TGTGCCAGCAGTTACCAGGGTCGGATTGAAGAGACCCAGTACTTC.

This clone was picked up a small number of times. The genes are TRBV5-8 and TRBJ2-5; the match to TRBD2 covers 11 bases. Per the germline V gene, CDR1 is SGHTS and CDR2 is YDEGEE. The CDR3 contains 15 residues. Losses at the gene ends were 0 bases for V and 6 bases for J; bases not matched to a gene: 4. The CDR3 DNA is TGTGCCAGCAGCTTGGGACTAGCGGGGTCGCAGACCCAGTACTTC. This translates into CASSLGLAGSQTQYF. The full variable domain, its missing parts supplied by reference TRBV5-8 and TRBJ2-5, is EAGVTQSPTHLIKTRGQQATLRCSPISGHTSVYWYQQALGLGLQFLLWYDEGEERNRGNFPPRFSGRQFPNYSSELNVNALELEDSALYLCASSLGLAGSQTQYFGPGTRLLVL.

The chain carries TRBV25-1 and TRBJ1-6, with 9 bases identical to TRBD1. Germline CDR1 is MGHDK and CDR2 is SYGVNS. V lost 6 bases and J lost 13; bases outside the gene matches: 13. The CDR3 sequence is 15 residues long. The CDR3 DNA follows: TGTGCCAGCAGGATGCGGGACAGGGCCGTTGGGCCCCTCCACTTT. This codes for CASRMRDRAVGPLHF. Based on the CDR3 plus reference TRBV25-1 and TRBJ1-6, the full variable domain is EADIYQTPRYLVIGTGKKITLECSQTMGHDKMYWYQQDPGMELHLIHYSYGVNSTEKGDLSSESTVSRIRTEHFPLTLESARPSHTSQYLCASRMRDRAVGPLHFGNGTRLTVT.

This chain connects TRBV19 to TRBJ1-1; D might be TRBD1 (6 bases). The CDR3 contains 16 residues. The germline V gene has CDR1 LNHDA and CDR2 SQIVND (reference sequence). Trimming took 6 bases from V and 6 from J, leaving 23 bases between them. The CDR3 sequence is CASRYTGPRHTSEAFF. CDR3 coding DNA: TGTGCCAGTAGATATACAGGGCCCCGTCACACGTCTGAAGCTTTCTTT.

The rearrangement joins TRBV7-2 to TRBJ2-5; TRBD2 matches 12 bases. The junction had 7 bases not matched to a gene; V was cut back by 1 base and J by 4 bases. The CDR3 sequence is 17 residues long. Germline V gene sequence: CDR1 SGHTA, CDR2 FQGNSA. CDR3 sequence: CASSLGASGGARETQYF. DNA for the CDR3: TGTGCCAGCAGCTTAGGAGCTAGCGGGGGGGCCAGAGAGACCCAGTACTTC.

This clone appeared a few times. This CDR3 reads CASSSADTQYF. CDR3 nucleotides: TGTGCCAGTAGTTCGGCAGATACGCAGTATTTT. This chain uses TRBV19 with TRBJ2-3; D not resolved. This CDR3 is 11 amino acids long. The germline V gene has CDR1 LNHDA and CDR2 SQIVND (reference sequence). V shed 5 bases and J shed 4 bases, with 4 bases lying between them.

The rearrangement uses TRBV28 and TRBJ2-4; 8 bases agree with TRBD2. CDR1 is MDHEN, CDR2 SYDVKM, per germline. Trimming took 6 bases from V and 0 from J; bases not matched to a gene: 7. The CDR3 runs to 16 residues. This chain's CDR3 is CASSSIAGRAKNIQYF. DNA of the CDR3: TGTGCCAGCAGCTCAATAGCGGGAAGAGCCAAAAACATTCAGTACTTC.

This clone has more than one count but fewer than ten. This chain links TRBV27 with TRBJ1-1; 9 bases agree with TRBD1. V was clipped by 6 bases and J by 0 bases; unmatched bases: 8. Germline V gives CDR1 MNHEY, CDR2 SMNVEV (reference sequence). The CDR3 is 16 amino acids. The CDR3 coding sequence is TGTGCCAGCAGGATCGACAGGGGGAACATGAACACTGAAGCTTTCTTT. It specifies CASRIDRGNMNTEAFF.

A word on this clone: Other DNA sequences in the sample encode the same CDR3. In DNA, the CDR3 is TGCGCCAGCAGCTCAGGACAGGGCGGCGAAAAACTGTTTTTT. It encodes CASSSGQGGEKLFF. The rearrangement links TRBV5-1 to TRBJ1-4, with 8 bases lining up with TRBD1. Germline V gene lookup returns CDR1 SGHRS and CDR2 YFSETQ. The CDR3 loop spans 14 amino acids. V lost 3 bases, J lost 8 bases, and 6 bases stayed unmatched.

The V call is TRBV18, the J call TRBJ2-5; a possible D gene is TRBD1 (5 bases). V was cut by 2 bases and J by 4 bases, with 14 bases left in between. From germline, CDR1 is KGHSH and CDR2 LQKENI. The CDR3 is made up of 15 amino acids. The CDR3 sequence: CASSPYQGNGETQYF. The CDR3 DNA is TGTGCCAGCTCACCATACCAGGGCAACGGAGAGACCCAGTACTTC. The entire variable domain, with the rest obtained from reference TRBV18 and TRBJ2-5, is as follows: NAGVMQNPRHLVRRRGQEARLRCSPMKGHSHVYWYRQLPEEGLKFMVYLQKENIIDESGMPKERFSAEFPKEGPSILRIQQVVRGDSAAYFCASSPYQGNGETQYFGPGTRLLVL.